These T cell receptor beta chains were read from a single sample in a study of shared clonotypes between healthy human individuals. Some clones are missing from TCRdb's copy, which holds only in-frame ones; the method was immunoSEQ multiplex PCR. The sample lists nearly 600,000 clones; roughly 95% were seen once. The specimen sequenced was naive CD8+ T cells sorted from blood. Receptors originate from a young woman in good health. Each CDR3 is given with its conserved first and last residue. The D gene is left open where the match is weak. Where a row states a size, it is once, few, many or the class of an expanded clone; other rows omit it.

>NA|TRBV2|TRBJ1-1|NA
CASSDEPMNTEAFF
TGTGCCAGCAGTGATGAGCCAATGAACACTGAAGCTTTCTTT
>NA|TRBV10-2|TRBJ2-2|NA
CASSESYSGELFF
TGCGCCAGCAGTGAGTCGTATTCCGGGGAGCTGTTTTTT
>NA|TRBV28|TRBJ2-2|NA
CASRIQGEINTGELFF
TGTGCCAGCAGAATACAGGGAGAAATTAACACCGGGGAGCTGTTTTTT
>NA|TRBV7-8|TRBJ2-1|NA
CASSLGLYNEQFF
TGTGCCAGCAGCTTAGGCCTCTACAATGAGCAGTTCTTC
>NA|TRBV19|TRBJ2-7|NA
CASSAGQGLSYEQYF
TGTGCCAGTAGTGCCGGGCAGGGGCTAAGCTACGAGCAGTACTTC
>NA|TRBV13|TRBJ2-1|TRBD2
CASSSSAGPYNEQFF
TGTGCCAGCAGCTCCTCAGCGGGACCCTACAATGAGCAGTTCTTC
>NA|TRBV11-3|TRBJ2-1|TRBD2
CASSSTGTSGDNEQFF
TGTGCCAGCAGCTCGACCGGGACTAGCGGTGACAATGAGCAGTTCTTC
>NA|TRBV7-6|TRBJ2-7|TRBD1
CASSVGQGPYEQYF
TGTGCCAGCAGCGTGGGACAGGGCCCCTACGAGCAGTACTTC
>once|TRBV2|TRBJ2-7|NA
CASSEGGEGSGPKHYEQYF
TGTGCCAGCAGTGAAGGCGGGGAAGGGTCTGGGCCGAAGCACTACGAGCAGTACTTC
>once|TRBV2|TRBJ1-3|TRBD1
CASSEGVYGGGAGNTIYF
TGTGCCAGCAGTGAGGGAGTATATGGAGGGGGCGCCGGAAACACCATATATTTT
>NA|TRBV7-5|TRBJ2-6|NA
CVRSLFVHLLGSGANVLTF
TGTGTCAGAAGCTTATTCGTCCACCTTTTAGGCTCTGGGGCCAACGTCCTGACTTTC
>NA|TRBV27|TRBJ2-7|NA
CASSLTGSSSEQYF
TGTGCCAGCAGTTTAACCGGGAGCAGCTCCGAGCAGTACTTC
>NA|TRBV28|TRBJ2-7|NA
CASSLSGSSYEQYF
TGTGCCAGCAGTTTATCGGGGTCTAGCTACGAGCAGTACTTC
>NA|TRBV6-6|TRBJ2-7|NA
CASSRGRSKTYEQYF
TGTGCCAGCAGTCGAGGACGTAGCAAGACCTACGAGCAGTACTTC
>NA|TRBV5-1|TRBJ2-1|NA
CASTWASYNEQFF
TGCGCCAGCACCTGGGCGTCCTACAATGAGCAGTTCTTC
>NA|TRBV9|TRBJ2-2|TRBD2
CASSDPSGLVTGELFF
TGTGCCAGCAGCGACCCGTCGGGACTAGTAACCGGGGAGCTGTTTTTT
>NA|TRBV19|TRBJ2-7|NA
CASSIVGGMVDEQYF
TGTGCCAGTAGTATAGTCGGCGGGATGGTGGACGAGCAGTACTTC
>NA|TRBV5-3|TRBJ2-2|NA
CARSGTNRDGFANTGELFF
TGTGCCAGAAGCGGAACGAACCGGGACGGGTTCGCGAACACCGGGGAGCTGTTTTTT
>NA|TRBV4-2|TRBJ1-2|TRBD1
CASSPGTGAHGYTF
TGTGCCAGCAGCCCCGGGACAGGGGCCCATGGCTACACCTTC
>NA|TRBV4-2|TRBJ2-7|TRBD2
CASSPLAGEPSYEQYF
TGTGCCAGCAGCCCACTAGCGGGTGAACCCAGCTACGAGCAGTACTTC
>NA|TRBV27|TRBJ2-1|NA
CASSSLAVYNEQFF
TGTGCCAGCAGTTCGCTAGCAGTCTACAATGAGCAGTTCTTC
>NA|TRBV30|TRBJ2-7|NA
CAWSTADPYEQYF
TGTGCCTGGAGTACAGCGGACCCCTACGAGCAGTACTTC
>NA|TRBV4-1|TRBJ2-1|NA
CASSQSRKGNEQFF
TGCGCCAGCAGCCAATCAAGGAAGGGCAATGAGCAGTTCTTC
>few|TRBV29-1|TRBJ2-3|NA
CSVEGGRIRGDTQYF
TGCAGCGTTGAAGGAGGGAGAATCCGGGGAGATACGCAGTATTTT
>NA|TRBV4-1|TRBJ1-2|NA
CASSQDPEGGGGYTF
TGCGCCAGCAGCCAAGATCCGGAGGGAGGTGGTGGCTACACCTTC